These 11 T cell receptor beta chains were sequenced from one sample in a study of PD-1 blockade in classical Hodgkin lymphoma. TCRdb's copy holds only in-frame clones and misses some; the assay was immunoSEQ multiplex PCR. The table has 21,000 or so clones, roughly 90% seen once. The time point is: cycle 4 day 1 (C4D1), after 5 to 7 weeks of nivolumab. With no exception, relapse followed autologous stem cell transplantation in all patients, and brentuximab vedotin exposure varied. The sequences come from peripheral blood mononuclear cells (PBMCs), collected before the fourth cycle of nivolumab. These receptors came from a human donor with classical Hodgkin lymphoma.

The chain links TRBV30 to TRBJ1-4, with 8 nucleotides matching TRBD1. Germline V gene lookup returns CDR1 GTSNPN and CDR2 SVGIG (reference sequence). Trimming at V came to 4 bases and at J to 8 bases, leaving 9 bases not matched to a gene. There are 14 residues in the CDR3. CDR3 nucleotide sequence: TGTGCCTGGACCCAGGGGGCGGGGGGGGAAAAACTGTTTTTT. Protein product: CAWTQGAGGEKLFF.

The chain employs TRBV4-1 and TRBJ1-4; D is perhaps TRBD1 (5 bases). The CDR3 totals 15 residues. Per the germline V gene, CDR1 is MGHRA and CDR2 is YSYEKL. Trimming took off 6 bases at V and 7 bases at J, with 18 bases between the two ends. CDR3 nucleotides: TGCGCCAGCAGTAATCAGGGAGTCACCCGTGAAAAACTGTTTTTT. Its protein is CASSNQGVTREKLFF.

The chain recombines TRBV6-5 with TRBJ2-7, with a weak D call TRBD2 (5 bases). The CDR3 loop spans 13 amino acids. Germline V gene sequence: CDR1 MNHEY, CDR2 SVGAGI. V dropped 2 bases and J dropped 3 bases, with 8 bases sitting between them. As DNA, the CDR3 is TGTGCCAGCAGTTACGGGCGGGTCTACGAGCAGTACTTC. The encoded protein is CASSYGRVYEQYF.

The V and J genes are TRBV11-1 and TRBJ2-2; D is unclear. CDR1 is SGHAT and CDR2 is FQDESV in the germline V gene (reference sequence). V lost 5 bases and J lost 1, with 8 bases in between. The CDR3 covers 14 residues. The DNA of the CDR3 is TGTGCCAGCAGCGGCTGGCAGAACACCGGGGAGCTGTTTTTT. Amino acids: CASSGWQNTGELFF.

The gene calls are TRBV6-1 and TRBJ1-1; the D gene is possibly TRBD1 (5 bases). CDR3 length: 13 residues. Between the trimmed V and J ends, which lost 1 base and 6 bases, there was a span of 9 bases. Germline V gene lookup returns CDR1 MNHNS and CDR2 SASEGT. The CDR3 DNA sequence: TGTGCCAGCAGTGAAGTCCGGGGGGCTGAAGCTTTCTTT. The encoded protein is CASSEVRGAEAFF.

The chain carries TRBV7-2 and TRBJ2-4; 12 nucleotides line up with TRBD2. The CDR3 has 17 residues. The germline V gene encodes CDR1 SGHTA and CDR2 FQGNSA. V lost 3 bases and J lost 7; bases outside the gene matches: 10. The CDR3: CASSLLAGGPLGNIQYF. CDR3 coding DNA: TGTGCCAGCAGCTTGCTAGCGGGGGGGCCCCTAGGGAACATTCAGTACTTC.

The rearrangement uses TRBV5-1 and TRBJ2-5, with TRBD1 as a possible D gene (6 bases). The CDR3 totals 14 residues. The germline gives CDR1 SGHRS, CDR2 YFSETQ. Trimming removed 3 bases at V and 5 bases at J, with 14 bases between. CDR3 loop: CASSSQTQGETQYF. The CDR3 bases are TGCGCCAGCAGCTCACAAACACAGGGCGAGACCCAGTACTTC.

The genes are TRBV6-5 and TRBJ1-5; maybe TRBD1 (6 bases). Trimming stripped 2 bases from V and 0 bases from J, with 8 bases between. Per germline, CDR1 MNHEY and CDR2 SVGAGI. This CDR3 is built from 15 residues. DNA for the CDR3: TGTGCCAGCAGTTACGGGGGCGGTAGCAATCAGCCCCAGCATTTT. Translating it yields CASSYGGGSNQPQHF.

The chain is built from TRBV6-5 and TRBJ1-4; the D is unclear. Trimming removed 6 bases at V and 3 bases at J, with 8 bases between. The V gene's germline CDR1 is MNHEY and CDR2 SVGAGI. CDR3 size: 13 residues. CDR3 DNA sequence: TGTGCCAGCAGCCCTCCATCTAATGAAAAACTGTTTTTT. This gives the protein CASSPPSNEKLFF.

This chain links TRBV6-1 with TRBJ1-3; 8 bases line up with TRBD1. CDR1 is MNHNS and CDR2 is SASEGT in the germline V gene. Unmatched junction bases numbered 1, after V lost 1 base and J lost 8 bases. The CDR3 runs to 13 residues. The DNA of the CDR3 is TGTGCCAGCAGTGAAGGACAGGGGTACACCATATATTTT. Protein product: CASSEGQGYTIYF.

The count of this clone is one. The J gene is TRBJ1-2, the V gene TRBV19; 8 bases map to TRBD1. J lost 4 bases, V lost 3 bases, and 4 bases had no gene match. CDR3 length equals 14 residues. Germline loops: CDR1 LNHDA, CDR2 SQIVND (reference sequence). This CDR3 reads CASSIQGAPYGYTF. The CDR3, as DNA: TGTGCCAGTAGTATCCAGGGGGCCCCCTATGGCTACACCTTC.